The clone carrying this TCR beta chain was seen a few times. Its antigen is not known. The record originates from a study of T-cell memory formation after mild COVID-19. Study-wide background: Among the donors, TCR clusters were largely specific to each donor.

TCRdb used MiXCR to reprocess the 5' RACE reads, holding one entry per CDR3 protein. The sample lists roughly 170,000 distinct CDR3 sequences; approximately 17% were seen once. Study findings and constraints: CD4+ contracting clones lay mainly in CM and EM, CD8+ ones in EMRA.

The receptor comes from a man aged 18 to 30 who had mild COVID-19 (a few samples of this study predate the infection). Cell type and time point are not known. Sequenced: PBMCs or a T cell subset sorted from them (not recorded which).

In DNA form, the CDR3 reads TGCGCCAGCAGCTTGGCCGCATCCCACGAGCAGTACTTC. Its translation is CASSLAASHEQYF. The genes are TRBV5-1 and TRBJ2-7; D unclear. Germline-derived CDR1 and CDR2 are SGHRS and YFSETQ. V was cut by 0 bases and J by 5 bases, with 9 bases left in between. This CDR3 comprises 13 residues.